A selection of T cell receptor beta chains follows, all from one sample in a study of T-cell reconstitution after alpha-beta-depleted transplantation in children. TCRdb redid the calling of the PCR reads with MiXCR, one entry per CDR3 protein. The data hold 350,000 to 500,000 distinct CDR3 sequences, with over 40% observed a single time. Sequencing used PBMCs, obtained before TCRalphabeta/CD19-depleted stem cell transplant. The receptors come from a girl aged 2 to 9 with aplastic anemia, due to receive a stem cell transplant. Each CDR3 is given with its conserved first and last residue. D genes are given only for firm matches. Size tells how often a clone was seen (once, few, many) or the class of an expanded clone, and some rows leave it out.

v_gene	d_gene	abundance	j_gene	CDR3aa	CDR3nt
TRBV5-1	.	.	TRBJ1-1	CASSLGSGGRNTEAFF	TGCGCCAGCAGCTTGGGATCCGGGGGCAGGAACACTGAAGCTTTCTTT
TRBV28	.	few	TRBJ1-3	CASSSPGQFSYTIYF	TGTGCCAGCAGCTCTCCAGGACAGTTCAGCTACACCATATATTTT
TRBV28	.	.	TRBJ2-7	CASSFPGSGYAQYF	TGTGCCAGCAGTTTTCCCGGGTCGGGCTACGCGCAGTACTTC
TRBV10-3	.	.	TRBJ1-5	CAIGKGDQPQHF	TGTGCCATCGGCAAGGGCGATCAGCCCCAGCATTTT
TRBV6-5	.	few	TRBJ1-5	CASSYSIRGTGNQPQHF	TGTGCCAGCAGTTACTCGATAAGAGGGACGGGCAATCAGCCCCAGCATTTT
TRBV5-1	TRBD1	.	TRBJ2-5	CASSSAGTGGQETQYF	TGCGCCAGCAGCTCTGCCGGGACAGGGGGCCAAGAGACCCAGTACTTC
TRBV24-1	.	.	TRBJ2-5	CATSDLSQGSAQYF	TGTGCCACCAGTGATTTGAGTCAGGGTTCGGCCCAGTACTTC
TRBV29-1	.	few	TRBJ2-1	CSVEGTRTGSYNEQFF	TGCAGCGTTGAAGGTACTAGGACGGGCTCCTACAATGAGCAGTTCTTC
TRBV10-3	TRBD1	.	TRBJ1-1	CAISGRGRGNTEAFF	TGTGCCATCAGCGGCAGGGGGCGGGGGAACACTGAAGCTTTCTTT
TRBV29-1	.	many	TRBJ2-1	CSAPVSSYNEQFF	TGCAGCGCCCCGGTTAGCTCCTACAATGAGCAGTTCTTC
TRBV18	.	.	TRBJ2-5	CASSPRDSQISGLTTKETQYF	TGTGCCAGCTCACCGAGGGATTCCCAGATATCTGGACTGACGACAAAAGAGACCCAGTACTTC
TRBV4-2	TRBD2	once	TRBJ2-3	CASSQMGLAGEMADTQYF	TGTGCCAGCAGCCAGATGGGACTAGCGGGAGAAATGGCAGATACGCAGTATTTT
TRBV11-2	TRBD1	.	TRBJ2-2	CASSRNRGVPGELFF	TGTGCCAGCAGCAGAAACAGGGGGGTACCCGGGGAGCTGTTTTTT
TRBV28	.	.	TRBJ1-3	CASSSPHPGSRTFGNTIYF	TGTGCCAGCAGTTCGCCCCACCCAGGGTCCCGTACGTTTGGAAACACCATATATTTT
TRBV20-1	.	.	TRBJ2-3	CSASKSAESTDTQYF	TGCAGTGCTAGTAAGTCAGCGGAGTCCACAGATACGCAGTATTTT
TRBV10-3	TRBD1	.	TRBJ2-7	CAITGTGGDEQYF	TGTGCCATCACTGGGACAGGGGGAGACGAGCAGTACTTC
TRBV12-3/TRBV12-4	.	.	TRBJ2-7	CASRPVGVNEQYF	TGTGCCAGCAGGCCAGTGGGAGTTAACGAGCAGTACTTC
TRBV20-1	TRBD1	.	TRBJ2-7	CSARPGTGTYEQYF	TGCAGTGCTAGGCCGGGGACAGGGACCTACGAGCAGTACTTC
TRBV24-1	TRBD1	few	TRBJ2-2	CATSPGQGPLIGVPGELFF	TGTGCCACCTCCCCGGGACAGGGGCCCCTAATAGGCGTCCCCGGGGAGCTGTTTTTT
TRBV7-9	TRBD1	.	TRBJ2-5	CASSFRGTGPPQVTQYF	TGTGCCAGCAGCTTCAGAGGGACAGGGCCTCCGCAGGTGACCCAGTACTTC
TRBV20-1	TRBD1	many	TRBJ2-3	CSASAGTGSTDTQYF	TGCAGTGCTAGTGCCGGGACAGGCAGCACAGATACGCAGTATTTT
TRBV27	TRBD2	many	TRBJ2-3	CASSFAGTSPDTQYF	TGTGCCAGCAGTTTCGCCGGGACTAGCCCAGATACGCAGTATTTT
TRBV11-3	TRBD1	.	TRBJ2-1	CASSSLDREDEQFF	TGTGCCAGCAGCTCCCTGGACAGGGAGGATGAGCAGTTCTTC
TRBV15	.	.	TRBJ2-7	CATSIRHNDNEQYF	TGTGCCACCAGCATTAGACACAACGACAACGAGCAGTACTTC
TRBV12-3/TRBV12-4	.	.	TRBJ2-2	CASSLKGPGELFF	TGTGCCAGCAGTTTAAAGGGGCCCGGGGAGCTGTTTTTT
TRBV20-1	.	.	TRBJ2-1	CSAPGLLLSNEQFF	TGCAGTGCTCCGGGACTCCTCCTATCCAATGAGCAGTTCTTC
TRBV27	.	many	TRBJ2-7	CASSLRVTSYEQYF	TGTGCCAGCAGTCTCAGGGTGACTTCCTACGAGCAGTACTTC
TRBV9	.	few	TRBJ2-1	CASSVGVRSYNEQFF	TGTGCCAGCAGCGTGGGGGTCCGCTCCTACAATGAGCAGTTCTTC
TRBV12-5	.	few	TRBJ2-1	CASGPDYNEQFF	TGTGCTAGTGGTCCGGACTACAATGAGCAGTTCTTC
TRBV20-1	.	few	TRBJ1-6	CSARDGGKSSYNSPLHF	TGCAGTGCTAGAGATGGGGGGAAGAGCTCCTATAATTCACCCCTCCACTTT
TRBV12-3/TRBV12-4	.	many	TRBJ1-1	CASSPTTMNTEAFF	TGTGCCAGCAGCCCGACAACAATGAACACTGAAGCTTTCTTT
TRBV3-1	.	many	TRBJ2-7	CASSQASSYEQYF	TGTGCCAGCAGCCAAGCTAGCTCCTACGAGCAGTACTTC
TRBV27	.	many	TRBJ2-7	CASTPRGTSYEQYF	TGTGCCAGCACCCCGAGGGGGACTTCCTACGAGCAGTACTTC
TRBV14	TRBD2	.	TRBJ2-2	CASSRRTSGTGELFF	TGTGCCAGCAGCCGACGGACTAGCGGCACCGGGGAGCTGTTTTTT
TRBV10-3	.	.	TRBJ1-2	CAISESLVGYTF	TGTGCCATCAGTGAGTCTCTGGTCGGCTACACCTTC
TRBV5-1	TRBD1	few	TRBJ1-2	CASSLETGDGYTF	TGCGCCAGCAGCTTGGAGACAGGGGACGGCTACACCTTC
TRBV10-3	.	once	TRBJ2-5	CAISEGGAGQETQYF	TGTGCCATCAGTGAGGGTGGGGCAGGGCAAGAGACCCAGTACTTC
TRBV5-1	.	.	TRBJ1-1	CASSLGGGKTEAFF	TGCGCCAGCAGCTTGGGGGGGGGGAAGACTGAAGCTTTCTTT
TRBV5-1	.	.	TRBJ2-7	CASSKDSPYEQYF	TGCGCCAGCAGCAAGGACAGCCCCTACGAGCAGTACTTC
TRBV13	.	.	TRBJ1-1	CASSLGRRSATEAFF	TGTGCCAGCAGCCTAGGCAGGCGGTCAGCCACTGAAGCTTTCTTT
TRBV7-9	.	many	TRBJ2-3	CASSLSYTDTQYF	TGTGCCAGCAGCTTATCTTACACAGATACGCAGTATTTT